What follows are 19 T cell receptor beta chains derived from one specimen sequenced in a study of cytomegalovirus exposure and HLA in healthy donors (dated by TCRdb to 2016 to 2017). The receptor library was made with the immunoSEQ multiplex PCR assay. For the multiplex PCR, a mixture combining 60 forward primers for TCR Vbeta segments and 13 reverse primers for TCR Jbeta segments was used. In its TCRdb copy, this immuneACCESS table keeps in-frame sequences only and misses some clones. Where compared with another copy, unresolved V genes explain less than half of these, and the others have no known cause. The sample includes about 170,000 clones, with about four fifths observed a single time. The ten largest clones capture about 0.82% of the sample. Material for sequencing was PBMCs. The receptors stem from a woman younger than 35 in good health and CMV-seronegative.

The rearrangement uses TRBV2 and TRBJ1-1, with D maybe TRBD1 (6 bases). Germline V gene lookup returns CDR1 SNHLY and CDR2 FYNNEI. This CDR3 has 16 residues. V lost 3 bases, J lost 1 base, and 15 bases lay in between. The CDR3 loop reads CASSDRGGETNTEAFF. The DNA for the CDR3 is TGTGCCAGCAGTGATCGGGGGGGCGAGACGAACACTGAAGCTTTCTTT.

CDR3 sequence: CSVVGHQEYQETQYF. The CDR3 DNA sequence: TGCAGCGTGGTGGGGCATCAGGAGTACCAAGAGACCCAGTACTTC. This sequence joins TRBV29-1 and TRBJ2-5, with D perhaps matching TRBD1 (5 bases). The V gene's germline CDR1 is SQVTM and CDR2 ANQGSEA. Trimming left V 6 bases short and J 0 bases short, with 17 bases between. CDR3 size: 15 residues.

This chain joins TRBV6-4 and TRBJ2-3; 9 nucleotides match TRBD2. CDR1 MRHNA and CDR2 SNTAGT come from the germline V gene. The length of the CDR3 is 15 residues. The junction had 4 bases not matched to a gene; V was cut back by 6 bases and J by 0 bases. This chain's CDR3 is CASSITSGSTDTQYF. The CDR3 nucleotides read TGTGCCAGCAGCATAACTAGCGGGAGCACAGATACGCAGTATTTT.

V and J are TRBV5-1 and TRBJ2-6; a weak D match, TRBD2 (5 bases). CDR1 and CDR2 (germline): SGHRS, YFSETQ. V lost 6 bases and J lost 2, with 12 bases in between. The CDR3 has 15 amino acids. The CDR3 protein is CASTEGAAGANVLTF. In nucleotides, the CDR3 is TGCGCCAGCACTGAGGGAGCAGCTGGGGCCAACGTCCTGACTTTC.

The V call is TRBV11-3, the J call TRBJ1-2; TRBD1 matches 10 bases. The CDR3 covers 16 residues. CDR1 SGHNT and CDR2 YENEEA come from the germline V gene. J lost 4 bases, V lost 6 bases, and 11 bases had no gene match. The CDR3 spells CASSTGTGARRYGYTF. In DNA, the CDR3 is TGTGCCAGCAGTACCGGGACAGGGGCCCGACGCTATGGCTACACCTTC. Variable domain in full (rest from reference TRBV11-3 and TRBJ1-2): EAGVVQSPRYKIIEKKQPVAFWCNPISGHNTLYWYLQNLGQGPELLIRYENEEAVDDSQLPKDRFSAERLKGVDSTLKIQPAELGDSAVYLCASSTGTGARRYGYTFGSGTRLTVV.

The V call is TRBV7-6, the J call TRBJ1-4; D call uncertain. The CDR3 length is 14 residues. The germline V gene encodes CDR1 SGHVS and CDR2 FNYEAQ. The V end was cut by 2 bases, the J end by 4 bases, with 8 bases between. The CDR3, as DNA: TGTGCCAGCAGCTTATCCCCGGTTAATGAAAAACTGTTTTTT. It encodes CASSLSPVNEKLFF.

As regards this clone: Other nucleotide sequences from this sample produce the same CDR3. V usage is TRBV20-1 and J usage is TRBJ2-1; D is ambiguous. Germline CDR1 and CDR2: DFQATT and SNEGSKA (reference sequence). Trimming stripped 3 bases from V and 8 bases from J, with 8 bases between. The CDR3 is 11 amino acids. DNA of the CDR3: TGCAGTGCTAGGGGCGTTGATGAGCAGTTCTTC. Encoded protein: CSARGVDEQFF.

V is TRBV4-1 and J is TRBJ2-4; possible D gene TRBD2, 5 bases. The germline gives CDR1 MGHRA, CDR2 YSYEKL. Trimming removed 4 bases at V and 0 bases at J, with 13 bases between. The CDR3 covers 16 residues. DNA for the CDR3: TGCGCCAGCAGCCCTAGGGAGCCTCTAGCCAAAAACATTCAGTACTTC. Encoded protein: CASSPREPLAKNIQYF.

The chain couples TRBV10-1 to TRBJ2-1; 13 nucleotides line up with TRBD2. V gave up 3 bases and J gave up 10 bases; unmatched junction bases: 6. The CDR3 covers 15 residues. Looked up from germline, CDR1 is WNHNN and CDR2 is SYGVQD (reference sequence). For the CDR3, the DNA is TGCGCCAGCAGTGAACTAGCGGGAGGGCCGGGGGAGCAGTTCTTC. It yields the protein CASSELAGGPGEQFF.

This chain links TRBV30 with TRBJ1-2; TRBD1 aligns across 9 bases. Trimming removed 5 bases from V and 9 bases from J; junction bases left unmatched: 16. The CDR3 contains 15 residues. CDR1 is GTSNPN, CDR2 SVGIG, per germline (reference sequence). The CDR3 region has the DNA TGTGCCTGGGGAACCGGGACAGGGAGGGTTGTTAGCTACACCTTC. Protein product: CAWGTGTGRVVSYTF.

The count of this clone is one. The V call is TRBV25-1, the J call TRBJ2-3; a weak D match, TRBD2 (5 bases). Trimming stripped 2 bases from V and 5 bases from J, with 14 bases between. Germline CDR1 and CDR2: MGHDK and SYGVNS. CDR3 length: 15 residues. The CDR3 loop is CASSEGGISGDTQYF. The CDR3 coding sequence is TGTGCCAGCAGTGAAGGAGGAATCTCAGGAGATACGCAGTATTTT.

The rearrangement uses TRBV4-1 and TRBJ1-1; possible D gene TRBD1, 5 bases. The CDR3 is made up of 14 amino acids. Trimming pared 4 bases from V and 5 bases from J, leaving 14 bases between. Germline lookup yields CDR1 MGHRA and CDR2 YSYEKL. The CDR3 spells CASSPRARGTEAFF. CDR3 DNA: TGCGCCAGCAGCCCCCGGGCAAGGGGAACTGAAGCTTTCTTT.

This clone was seen a handful of times. This chain links TRBV6-5 with TRBJ1-3, with a possible D match to TRBD1 (5 bases). The CDR3 is made up of 13 amino acids. Germline V gives CDR1 MNHEY, CDR2 SVGAGI. V lost 4 bases and J lost 7, with 11 bases in between. The CDR3 coding sequence is TGTGCCAGCAGTTCGTCGACAGCCAACACCATATATTTT. As protein: CASSSSTANTIYF.

This chain joins TRBV18 and TRBJ2-7; 8 nucleotides agree with TRBD1. J lost 2 bases, V lost 2 bases, and 11 bases had no gene match. Germline V gene data show CDR1 as KGHSH and CDR2 as LQKENI. CDR3 size: 17 residues. CDR3: CASSPGAGGAETYEQYF. CDR3 bases: TGTGCCAGCTCACCAGGGGCAGGGGGCGCGGAAACCTACGAGCAGTACTTC. The entire variable domain, with the rest obtained from reference TRBV18 and TRBJ2-7, is as follows: NAGVMQNPRHLVRRRGQEARLRCSPMKGHSHVYWYRQLPEEGLKFMVYLQKENIIDESGMPKERFSAEFPKEGPSILRIQQVVRGDSAAYFCASSPGAGGAETYEQYFGPGTRLTVT.

The rearrangement joins TRBV4-2 to TRBJ2-1; D uncertain. The V gene's germline CDR1 is LGHNA and CDR2 YNFKEQ. Trimming removed 1 base at V and 0 bases at J, with 7 bases between. This CDR3 is 15 amino acids long. This CDR3 reads CASSQGATSYNEQFF. CDR3 nucleotide sequence: TGTGCCAGCAGCCAAGGAGCGACCTCCTACAATGAGCAGTTCTTC.

The table lists this clone with a few counts. The V and J genes are TRBV6-6 and TRBJ1-1, with D maybe TRBD1 (5 bases). The ends were cut back, 6 bases at V and 11 bases at J, with 16 bases in the middle. This CDR3 spans 12 amino acids. Germline CDR1 is MNHNY and CDR2 is SVGAGI (reference sequence). DNA of the CDR3: TGTGCCAGCAGGCCCTTGCGGGGCGACGCTTTCTTT. Encoded protein: CASRPLRGDAFF.

The chain recombines TRBV5-4 with TRBJ1-4; TRBD1 matches 8 bases. V lost 2 bases, J lost 4 bases, and 1 base stayed unmatched. The germline V gene encodes CDR1 SGHNT and CDR2 YYREEE (reference sequence). This CDR3 is 14 amino acids long. The CDR3 DNA sequence: TGTGCCAGCAGCTTTGACAGGGGTAATGAAAAACTGTTTTTT. Residues: CASSFDRGNEKLFF.

V and J are TRBV25-1 and TRBJ1-2, with a weak D call TRBD1 (6 bases). V was cut by 3 bases and J by 6 bases, with 11 bases left in between. In germline, CDR1 is MGHDK, CDR2 SYGVNS. This CDR3 contains 13 residues. The CDR3 reads CASSEWGRDGYTF. Written as DNA, the CDR3 is TGTGCCAGCAGTGAGTGGGGGCGAGATGGCTACACCTTC.

This clone was detected a few times. The chain carries TRBV28 and TRBJ1-1; D is undetermined. CDR3 size: 14 residues. CDR1 and CDR2 from the germline V gene are MDHEN and SYDVKM. V was cut by 5 bases and J by 4 bases, with 14 bases left in between. CDR3 nucleotide sequence: TGTGCCAGCAGTCCCTCGGGGTGGAGCACTGAAGCTTTCTTT. Its translation: CASSPSGWSTEAFF.